This TCR beta chain was documented in a study of blood T cell repertoires in COVID-19. Study in general: Some COVID-19 samples were acute and others convalescent; all came from the United States, Italy and Spain. PBMCs, B-cell-depleted T cells, or T cells provided the cDNA or gDNA that made up the material.

In the source study's methods: How many nucleated cells were present was estimated from reference gene primer amplification. Profiling relied on immunoSEQ multiplex PCR, and the TCRdb table lists in-frame clones only, not all of them. V and J calls and clone size are those listed in that table; D and trimming were worked out from the DNA. This table has about 55,000 clones, less than 95% appearing once. The CDR3 is 16 residues long. Germline values: CDR1 SGHKS, CDR2 YYEKEE (reference sequence). V trimming: 0 bases; J trimming: 9 bases; junction bases outside the gene matches: 7. Sample: peripheral blood. The chain links TRBV5-5 to TRBJ2-1, with 12 positions matching TRBD2. This receptor was obtained from a man aged 35-49 years with acute or convalescent COVID-19. This chain's CDR3 is CASSLEPSGRDGEQFF. CDR3 sequence (DNA): TGTGCCAGCAGCTTGGAGCCTAGCGGGAGGGATGGTGAGCAGTTCTTC.